This entry is about one TCR beta chain. This sample stems from a study of shared clonotypes between healthy human individuals. Assay used: immunoSEQ multiplex PCR; TCRdb lists only in-frame clones, some missing. The sample lists millions of clones, 90% to 95% occurring once. The CDR3 length is 13 residues. Germline CDR1 reads ENHRY; CDR2 reads SYGVKD. V was cut by 1 base and J by 7 bases, with 7 bases left in between. This TCR was sampled from a man between 18 and 29 years old in good health. What was sequenced was naive CD4+ T cells sorted from blood. Subset noted: CD45RA+ positively selected. The chain joins TRBV10-3 to TRBJ2-2; D gene unclear. The CDR3 reads CAISEWLDGELFF. CDR3 nucleotides: TGTGCCATCAGTGAGTGGTTGGACGGGGAGCTGTTTTTT.